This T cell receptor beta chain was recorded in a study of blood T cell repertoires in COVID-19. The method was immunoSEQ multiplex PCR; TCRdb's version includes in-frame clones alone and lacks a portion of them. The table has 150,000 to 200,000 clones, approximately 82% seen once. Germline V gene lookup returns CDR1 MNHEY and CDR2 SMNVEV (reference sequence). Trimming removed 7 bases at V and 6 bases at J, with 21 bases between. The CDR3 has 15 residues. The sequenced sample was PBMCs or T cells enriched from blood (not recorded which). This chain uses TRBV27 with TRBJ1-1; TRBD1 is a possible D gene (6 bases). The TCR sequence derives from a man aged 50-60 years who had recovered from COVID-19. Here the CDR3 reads CASNPMPGGKPEAFF. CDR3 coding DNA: TGTGCCAGCAACCCCATGCCGGGGGGCAAACCTGAAGCTTTCTTT.